These 11 T cell receptor beta chains were all obtained from the same sample, sequenced in a study of blood T cell repertoires in COVID-19. The data were produced by immunoSEQ multiplex PCR, yet TCRdb's version contains in-frame clones alone and is incomplete. The data hold about 120,000 clones, with about nine tenths observed a single time. The source material was peripheral blood. The receptors come from a human donor with active COVID-19. The donor label of this sample is uncertain.

The chain is built from TRBV29-1 and TRBJ1-3, with D tentatively TRBD1 (6 bases). Trimming removed 7 bases at V and 2 bases at J, with 18 bases between. This CDR3 is 15 amino acids long. The germline V gene encodes CDR1 SQVTM and CDR2 ANQGSEA. In DNA, the CDR3 is TGCAGCGGAGCGCAGGTCGGGGGGCCTGGAAACACCATATATTTT. This sequence encodes CSGAQVGGPGNTIYF.

The CDR3 DNA reads TGTGCCAGCAGCTTAGACAGTAATAATGAAAAACTGTTTTTT. Translating gives CASSLDSNNEKLFF. V and J are TRBV5-4 and TRBJ1-4; TRBD1 is a possible D gene (5 bases). The V and J ends lost 2 bases and 4 bases respectively, with 9 bases between them. Germline lookup yields CDR1 SGHNT and CDR2 YYREEE (reference sequence). The CDR3 runs 14 residues.

The chain joins TRBV27 to TRBJ2-7, with 8 bases matching TRBD1. The CDR3 totals 14 residues. J lost 3 bases, V lost 6 bases, and 7 bases had no gene match. CDR1 MNHEY and CDR2 SMNVEV come from the germline V gene (reference sequence). The chain's CDR3 is CASSPTGVRYEQYF. The CDR3 DNA follows: TGTGCCAGCAGCCCGACAGGGGTTCGCTACGAGCAGTACTTC.

This clone occurred a few times. The V and J genes are TRBV7-9 and TRBJ2-3; 11 bases are a match to TRBD1. With 5 bases clipped from V and 2 bases from J, the junction kept 6 bases outside the gene matches. The CDR3 contains 16 residues. Germline assignment: CDR1 SEHNR and CDR2 FQNEAQ (reference sequence). Here the CDR3 DNA reads TGTGCCAGCAGCCCGCTGGGACAGGGGGTCACAGATACGCAGTATTTT. Its translation: CASSPLGQGVTDTQYF.

V gene TRBV11-2 combines with J gene TRBJ1-2; TRBD1 is a possible D gene (6 bases). This CDR3 has 16 residues. From germline, CDR1 is SGHAT and CDR2 FQNNGV. Trimming stripped 1 base from V and 7 bases from J, with 19 bases between. The CDR3 loop reads CASSLGGTGKPFGYTF. In DNA form, the CDR3 reads TGTGCCAGCAGCTTAGGAGGCACAGGGAAGCCGTTTGGCTACACCTTC.

To note about this clone: One junction end does not reproduce the germline sequence, and a read error may be involved. The chain combines TRBV7-2 with TRBJ2-3; 11 bases are shared with TRBD2. This CDR3 has 13 residues. Germline lookup yields CDR1 SGHTA and CDR2 FQGNSA. The CDR3 region is CASSLVGLAGGNF. The CDR3 DNA reads as TGTGCCAGCAGCTTAGTCGGGCTAGCGGGGGGAAATTTT.

J is TRBJ1-1 and V is TRBV27; TRBD1 matches 10 bases. The germline gives CDR1 MNHEY, CDR2 SMNVEV (reference sequence). Trimming at V came to 5 bases and at J to 2 bases, leaving 11 bases not matched to a gene. CDR3 length equals 17 residues. The CDR3 spells CASSSQDRGLTNTEAFF. The CDR3 bases are TGTGCCAGCAGTAGCCAGGACAGGGGGTTAACCAACACTGAAGCTTTCTTT.

As concerns this clone: A junction boundary mismatches the germline segment, possibly from a read error. The V call is TRBV19, the J call TRBJ2-7; perhaps TRBD1 as D (6 bases). This CDR3 has 13 residues. Germline-derived CDR1 and CDR2 are LNHDA and SQIVND (reference sequence). Written as DNA, the CDR3 is TGTGCCAGCAGTAAACAGGGTTCCTACGAGCAGTACTTC. Protein sequence: CASSKQGSYEQYF.

The gene calls are TRBV9 and TRBJ1-2; D might be TRBD1 (5 bases). Germline lookup yields CDR1 SGDLS and CDR2 YYNGEE. The CDR3 runs 16 residues. Trimming pared 3 bases from V and 5 bases from J, leaving 20 bases between. This chain's CDR3 is CASSGVRAVTEYGYTF. The CDR3 DNA sequence: TGTGCCAGCAGCGGGGTCAGGGCGGTAACTGAATATGGCTACACCTTC.

The chain is built from TRBV11-2 and TRBJ2-7; 9 nucleotides line up with TRBD2. This CDR3 spans 15 amino acids. Germline CDR1 SGHAT, CDR2 FQNNGV. Unmatched junction bases numbered 7, after V lost 4 bases and J lost 3 bases. The CDR3 here is CASSSSGVYRYEQYF. DNA of the CDR3: TGTGCCAGCAGCTCTAGCGGGGTTTACCGCTACGAGCAGTACTTC.

V and J are TRBV7-2 and TRBJ1-4, with 9 positions matching TRBD1. The trim removed 8 bases at V and 7 bases at J, leaving 20 bases unmatched. CDR3 size: 18 residues. CDR1 and CDR2 from the germline V gene are SGHTA and FQGNSA. CDR3 loop: CASWTPRQGGRHSEKLFF. In DNA form, the CDR3 reads TGTGCCAGCTGGACTCCGCGACAGGGGGGGCGTCATTCTGAAAAACTGTTTTTT.